A single T cell receptor beta chain is shown here with its context. This sample was included in a study of T cell responses to AZD1222 COVID-19 vaccine. V was shortened by 3 bases and J by 0 bases, with 5 bases between the two germline ends. The germline V gene encodes CDR1 SGHNT and CDR2 YENEEA. The CDR3 is 13 residues long. The data were produced by immunoSEQ multiplex PCR, yet TCRdb's version contains in-frame clones alone and is incomplete. The sample includes about 140,000 clones. The chain carries TRBV11-3 and TRBJ1-1, with unresolved D. The clonotype was recovered from an adult in good health. Sequenced: peripheral blood. The CDR3 is CASSFELNTEAFF. Written as DNA, the CDR3 is TGTGCCAGCAGCTTCGAGTTGAACACTGAAGCTTTCTTT.